Below are 29 T cell receptor beta chains sequenced from a single sample in a study of blood T cell repertoires in COVID-19 (dated by TCRdb to the early 2020s). The method was the immunoSEQ multiplex PCR assay. TCRdb re-hosts the immuneACCESS table, in-frame sequences only. Its copies lack some clones; in the studies checked, an unresolved V gene accounts for under half of them, and the cause for the rest is not known. The sample profile shows around 200,000 clones; about nine tenths of them were found once. The ten largest clones capture around 1.3% of the sample. Sequencing input: PBMCs or T cells enriched from blood (not recorded which). Receptor source: a young man who had recovered from COVID-19.

The chain carries TRBV18 and TRBJ1-2, with D uncertain. Per the germline V gene, CDR1 is KGHSH and CDR2 is LQKENI. V lost 2 bases and J 4 bases, leaving 5 bases between the germline ends. This CDR3 spans 12 amino acids. The CDR3 coding sequence is TGTGCCAGCTCACCAGGCAGCTATGGCTACACCTTC. Encoded protein: CASSPGSYGYTF.

The genes are TRBV2 and TRBJ2-5, with D perhaps matching TRBD2 (5 bases). The germline gives CDR1 SNHLY, CDR2 FYNNEI. This CDR3 is built from 14 residues. The germline V and J ends were trimmed by 2 bases and 1 base, with 8 bases remaining between them. CDR3: CASSERLIQETQYF. CDR3 sequence (DNA): TGTGCCAGCAGTGAAAGACTAATCCAAGAGACCCAGTACTTC.

This clone was picked up one time. The chain recombines TRBV7-9 with TRBJ1-6, with 8 bases aligning to TRBD1. The CDR3 runs 15 residues. Germline loops: CDR1 SEHNR, CDR2 FQNEAQ (reference sequence). The V and J ends lost 1 base and 7 bases, in that order; junction bases with no gene match: 3. The CDR3, as DNA: TGTGCCAGCAGCTTAGTAGCAGGGGGCAATTCACCCCTCCACTTT. Translation gives CASSLVAGGNSPLHF. The full variable domain, completed using reference TRBV7-9 and TRBJ1-6, is DTGVSQNPRHKITKRGQNVTFRCDPISEHNRLYWYRQTLGQGPEFLTYFQNEAQLEKSRLLSDRFSAERPKGSFSTLEIQRTEQGDSAMYLCASSLVAGGNSPLHFGNGTRLTVT.

The rearrangement joins TRBV19 to TRBJ1-2; tentative D call: TRBD1 (6 bases). V shed 3 bases and J shed 3 bases, with 17 bases lying between them. Germline V lookup: CDR1 LNHDA, CDR2 SQIVND (reference sequence). There are 16 residues in the CDR3. The DNA of the CDR3 is TGTGCCAGTAGTATCCTCGGGGGGCCGAGGGACTATGGCTACACCTTC. Amino acid sequence: CASSILGGPRDYGYTF.

This sequence joins TRBV11-3 and TRBJ2-7; 7 bases are a match to TRBD2. CDR1 and CDR2 (germline): SGHNT, YENEEA. The CDR3 covers 14 residues. With V trimmed by 2 bases and J by 6 bases, 7 bases remained unmatched. DNA of the CDR3: TGTGCCAGCAGCTTAAGGGAGGGGCGCGGCGAGCAGTACTTC. Amino acids: CASSLREGRGEQYF.

The chain joins TRBV29-1 to TRBJ2-5; 9 bases align to TRBD1. With 8 bases clipped from V and 4 bases from J, the junction kept 8 bases outside the gene matches. Germline assignment: CDR1 SQVTM and CDR2 ANQGSEA. The CDR3 is 13 residues long. This chain's CDR3 is CSLRQGVGETQYF. The CDR3 DNA sequence: TGCAGCCTAAGACAGGGGGTGGGAGAGACCCAGTACTTC. The variable domain in full, completed from reference TRBV29-1 and TRBJ2-5, reads SAVISQKPSRDICQRGTSLTIQCQVDSQVTMMFWYRQQPGQSLTLIATANQGSEATYESGFVIDKFPISRPNLTFSTLTVSNMSPEDSSIYLCSLRQGVGETQYFGPGTRLLVL.

J is TRBJ2-3 and V is TRBV4-3, with 9 bases identical to TRBD2. The ends lost 2 bases at V and 2 bases at J; junction bases unmatched: 11. The CDR3 length is 18 residues. In germline, CDR1 is LGHNA, CDR2 YSLEER. DNA of the CDR3: TGCGCCAGCAGCCAAACCGGCCCCCTAGCGGGGAACACAGATACGCAGTATTTT. Protein product: CASSQTGPLAGNTDTQYF.

The chain combines TRBV28 with TRBJ2-7; D is unresolved. Germline CDR1 MDHEN, CDR2 SYDVKM. The CDR3 has 14 residues. With 5 bases removed from V and 4 bases from J, the gap between germline ends came to 15 bases. In DNA, the CDR3 is TGTGCCAGCAGTGAGACTCACGGCCTATACGAGCAGTACTTC. Amino acid sequence: CASSETHGLYEQYF.

The chain combines TRBV2 with TRBJ2-7, with D unresolved. Trimming cost V 7 bases and J 0 bases, with 13 bases left between them. In germline, CDR1 is SNHLY, CDR2 FYNNEI. The CDR3 totals 14 residues. CDR3 sequence (DNA): TGTGCCAGCACCCGAGGATTGAGCTCCTACGAGCAGTACTTC. Amino acid sequence: CASTRGLSSYEQYF.

The chain uses TRBV19 and TRBJ1-6; 7 bases line up with TRBD1. Germline-derived CDR1 and CDR2 are LNHDA and SQIVND (reference sequence). V lost 3 bases and J lost 7; bases outside the gene matches: 6. The CDR3 totals 15 residues. The CDR3 reads CASSIEGAENSPLHF. CDR3 DNA: TGTGCCAGTAGTATTGAGGGGGCTGAGAATTCACCCCTCCACTTT. Using reference TRBV19 and TRBJ1-6 for the parts outside the CDR3, the full variable domain is DGGITQSPKYLFRKEGQNVTLSCEQNLNHDAMYWYRQDPGQGLRLIYYSQIVNDFQKGDIAEGYSVSREKKESFPLTVTSAQKNPTAFYLCASSIEGAENSPLHFGNGTRLTVT.

Written as DNA, the CDR3 is TGTGCCAGCAGGGGGACTAGCGGGAGTATGAAGCAGTACTTC. Protein: CASRGTSGSMKQYF. The chain combines TRBV2 with TRBJ2-7; 14 bases agree with TRBD2. The CDR3 covers 14 residues. Germline V CDR1 and CDR2: SNHLY, FYNNEI. V trimming: 6 bases; J trimming: 8 bases; junction bases outside the gene matches: 6.

This chain links TRBV6-5 with TRBJ2-7; perhaps TRBD1 as D (5 bases). V lost 7 bases and J lost 3, with 13 bases in between. This CDR3 contains 13 residues. Germline V gene data show CDR1 as MNHEY and CDR2 as SVGAGI. This CDR3 is CASKSGSYYEQYF. For the CDR3, the DNA is TGTGCCAGCAAGTCAGGGTCCTACTACGAGCAGTACTTC.

J is TRBJ2-5 and V is TRBV4-3; D might be TRBD1 (5 bases). Germline-derived CDR1 and CDR2 are LGHNA and YSLEER. With 4 bases removed from V and 3 bases from J, the gap between germline ends came to 12 bases. This CDR3 comprises 14 residues. CDR3 DNA sequence: TGCGCCAGCAGCCTCTCGACAGAAGAAGAGACCCAGTACTTC. Translation: CASSLSTEEETQYF.

The sample holds a few counts of this clone. CDR3 sequence (DNA): TGTGCCTGGAAACACCTCAGGGGGTCTAACTATGGCTACACCTTC. It codes for CAWKHLRGSNYGYTF. The chain links TRBV30 to TRBJ1-2; 7 bases line up with TRBD1. The CDR3 is made up of 15 amino acids. The germline V gene encodes CDR1 GTSNPN and CDR2 SVGIG (reference sequence). With V trimmed by 4 bases and J by 0 bases, 8 bases remained unmatched.

In its sample, this clone was seen a few times. The chain combines TRBV15 with TRBJ2-7, with a tentative D call TRBD1 (6 bases). The CDR3 contains 16 residues. CDR1 LNHNV and CDR2 YYDKDF come from the germline V gene (reference sequence). Trimming removed 3 bases at V and 1 base at J, with 16 bases between. The DNA for the CDR3 is TGTGCCACCAGCAGCCAACCCGCAGGGGAGTCCTACGAGCAGTACTTC. This sequence encodes CATSSQPAGESYEQYF.

The chain combines TRBV27 with TRBJ1-1; D may be TRBD1 (5 bases). Germline V gene lookup returns CDR1 MNHEY and CDR2 SMNVEV (reference sequence). Trimming removed 0 bases from V and 1 base from J, with 15 bases in between. There are 17 residues in the CDR3. In DNA, the CDR3 is TGTGCCAGCAGTTTATCTTGGGGCGTGGGGCCGAACACTGAAGCTTTCTTT. It specifies CASSLSWGVGPNTEAFF.

This clone was seen only once. The chain links TRBV11-2 to TRBJ2-3; 11 bases are shared with TRBD2. The CDR3 has 17 residues. The V gene's germline CDR1 is SGHAT and CDR2 FQNNGV. The ends lost 0 bases at V and 1 base at J; junction bases unmatched: 3. This CDR3 reads CASSLDLAGGRTDTQYF. CDR3 DNA: TGTGCCAGCAGCTTAGACCTAGCGGGGGGCCGCACAGATACGCAGTATTTT.

The chain links TRBV30 to TRBJ1-6; 7 bases match TRBD1. CDR3 size: 14 residues. Germline CDR1 and CDR2: GTSNPN and SVGIG (reference sequence). The ends lost 4 bases at V and 6 bases at J; junction bases unmatched: 6. The CDR3 protein is CAWTRTGSNSPLHF. For the CDR3, the DNA is TGTGCCTGGACTCGGACAGGAAGTAATTCACCCCTCCACTTT.

The rearrangement links TRBV4-2 to TRBJ2-7; TRBD2 aligns across 8 bases. V shed 3 bases, J shed 4 bases, and the junction held 2 bases outside the gene matches. Germline V gene lookup returns CDR1 LGHNA and CDR2 YNFKEQ. This CDR3 region has 13 residues. The CDR3 DNA is TGTGCCAGCAGCCACGGACTAGCATACGAGCAGTACTTC. This encodes CASSHGLAYEQYF.

The sample holds one count of this clone. This chain uses TRBV18 with TRBJ2-2, with 11 nucleotides matching TRBD2. CDR3 length: 16 amino acids. The germline CDR1 and CDR2 sequences are KGHSH and LQKENI. The J segment lost 6 bases and the V segment lost 1 base, leaving 4 bases of the junction unmatched. The CDR3 DNA reads TGTGCCAGCTCACCACGGGCTAGCGGGAGGCCCGGGGAGCTGTTTTTT. It codes for CASSPRASGRPGELFF.

The chain joins TRBV29-1 to TRBJ2-7; D is undetermined. This CDR3 is built from 16 residues. Looked up from germline, CDR1 is SQVTM and CDR2 is ANQGSEA. The germline V and J ends were trimmed by 6 bases and 6 bases, with 27 bases remaining between them. For the CDR3, the DNA is TGCAGCGTCGCGAACCCGGAGTTGAGTAGCAAAGCCGAGCAGTACTTC. Translating it yields CSVANPELSSKAEQYF.

The V gene is TRBV9, the J gene TRBJ2-2; 11 nucleotides line up with TRBD2. The V and J ends lost 1 base and 3 bases, in that order; junction bases with no gene match: 2. The CDR3 sequence is 16 residues long. Germline CDR1 reads SGDLS; CDR2 reads YYNGEE. Here the CDR3 DNA reads TGTGCCAGCAGCGTAACTAGCGGGGGCGACACCGGGGAGCTGTTTTTT. It codes for CASSVTSGGDTGELFF.

The chain has TRBV6-4 and TRBJ2-1, with TRBD2 identical over 8 bases. CDR1 is MRHNA and CDR2 is SNTAGT in the germline V gene. The CDR3 contains 15 residues. Trimming cost V 3 bases and J 4 bases; bases outside gene matches: 5. The CDR3 loop is CASSEGLAGYNEQFF. In nucleotides, the CDR3 is TGTGCCAGCAGTGAAGGGCTAGCGGGTTACAATGAGCAGTTCTTC.

J is TRBJ1-3 and V is TRBV5-1; D not certain. The CDR3 covers 16 residues. CDR1 and CDR2 (germline): SGHRS, YFSETQ. V lost 0 bases and J 0 bases, leaving 10 bases between the germline ends. The CDR3 DNA is TGCGCCAGCAGCTTGGCCGGTCAACTCTCTGGAAACACCATATATTTT. Translation: CASSLAGQLSGNTIYF.

This clone was found once. The chain combines TRBV4-3 with TRBJ1-5; TRBD1 is a possible D gene (6 bases). Per germline, CDR1 LGHNA and CDR2 YSLEER. V lost 1 base to trimming and J lost 2 bases, with 21 bases between them. The CDR3 has 19 residues. CDR3 nucleotides: TGCGCCAGCAGCCAAGTCTTCCTCGGGGGGGGCGAGGGCAATCAGCCCCAGCATTTT. It translates to CASSQVFLGGGEGNQPQHF.

This sequence joins TRBV5-1 and TRBJ1-3; a weak D match, TRBD1 (6 bases). Germline-derived CDR1 and CDR2 are SGHRS and YFSETQ. Trimming removed 4 bases at V and 2 bases at J, with 10 bases between. This CDR3 contains 14 residues. The CDR3 protein is CASSQGTPGNTIYF. CDR3 bases: TGCGCCAGCAGCCAGGGGACACCTGGAAACACCATATATTTT.

The chain links TRBV30 to TRBJ1-6; D may be TRBD1 (5 bases). The CDR3 length is 15 residues. The V gene lost 4 bases and the J gene lost 0 bases, with 10 bases spanning the gap. Per germline, CDR1 GTSNPN and CDR2 SVGIG (reference sequence). The CDR3 here is CAWNRQSSYNSPLHF. DNA for the CDR3: TGTGCCTGGAATAGACAGAGCTCCTATAATTCACCCCTCCACTTT.

The rearrangement joins TRBV9 to TRBJ2-3; 9 positions agree with TRBD2. Germline CDR1 SGDLS, CDR2 YYNGEE. J gave up 0 bases and V 4 bases, and 15 bases lay outside the gene matches. The CDR3 length is 19 residues. CDR3 DNA: TGTGCCAGCAGCCCAGGAGGCAGGGTTGGGACTAGCAGCACAGATACGCAGTATTTT. Residues: CASSPGGRVGTSSTDTQYF.

The gene calls are TRBV24-1 and TRBJ2-7, with D unresolved. There are 13 residues in the CDR3. CDR1 and CDR2 (germline): KGHDR, SFDVKD. The V end lost 4 bases, the J end lost 4 bases, and 10 bases lay between the germline ends. CDR3 sequence reads: CATSDRSDYEQYF. In DNA form, the CDR3 reads TGTGCCACCAGTGACAGGTCCGATTACGAGCAGTACTTC.